The clone carrying this T cell receptor (beta chain) was seen at least ten times. The antigen is unknown. TCRdb ran MiXCR on the reads and lists one entry per CDR3 protein. This repertoire shows about 100,000 distinct CDR3 sequences, around 22% found once; its top ten account for about two fifths. The data belong to a study of T cell repertoires in cytomegalovirus infection. In the study overall: Through public TCR beta signatures, both CMV infection and matching HLA type were indicated. General study results and limits: Cumulative frequency (of public TCR beta family members) identified carriers of CMV plus the relevant HLA. Dominant in the ex vivo response were TCR beta clonotypes restricted by HLA-C and specific for CMV.

The material sequenced was CD8+ T cells from PBMCs. The origin of this receptor is a human donor in good health (CMV status not recorded). Some clones in this sample may be carry-over from other donors' samples.

The chain's CDR3 is CASSLVPGLAVYNEQFF. The CDR3 region has the DNA TGTGCCAGCAGCTTAGTACCGGGACTAGCGGTCTACAATGAGCAGTTCTTC. The V and J genes are TRBV7-9 and TRBJ2-1, with 11 bases fitting TRBD2. Unmatched junction bases numbered 5, after V lost 1 base and J lost 3 bases. The germline CDR1 and CDR2 sequences are SEHNR and FQNEAQ (reference sequence). The CDR3 spans 17 residues.